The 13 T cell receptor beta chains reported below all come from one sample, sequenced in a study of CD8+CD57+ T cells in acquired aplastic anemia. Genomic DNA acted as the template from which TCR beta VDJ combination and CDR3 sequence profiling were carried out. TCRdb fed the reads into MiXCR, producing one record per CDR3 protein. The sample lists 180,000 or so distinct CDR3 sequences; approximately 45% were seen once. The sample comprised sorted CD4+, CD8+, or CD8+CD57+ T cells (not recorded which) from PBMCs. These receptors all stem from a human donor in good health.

CDR3 residues: CASSLVSGVGEKLFF. The CDR3 DNA reads as TGTGCCAGCAGCTTAGTCTCGGGTGTGGGGGAAAAACTGTTTTTT. This chain links TRBV7-9 with TRBJ1-4, with D unclear. CDR1 and CDR2 from the germline V gene are SEHNR and FQNEAQ (reference sequence). The CDR3 sequence is 15 residues long. The germline V and J ends were trimmed by 1 base and 8 bases, with 14 bases remaining between them.

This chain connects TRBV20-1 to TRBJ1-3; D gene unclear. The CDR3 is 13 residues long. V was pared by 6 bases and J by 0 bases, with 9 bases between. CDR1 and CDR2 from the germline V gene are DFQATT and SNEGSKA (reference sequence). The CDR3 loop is CSATQTSGNTIYF. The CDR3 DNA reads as TGCAGTGCGACACAGACCTCTGGAAACACCATATATTTT.

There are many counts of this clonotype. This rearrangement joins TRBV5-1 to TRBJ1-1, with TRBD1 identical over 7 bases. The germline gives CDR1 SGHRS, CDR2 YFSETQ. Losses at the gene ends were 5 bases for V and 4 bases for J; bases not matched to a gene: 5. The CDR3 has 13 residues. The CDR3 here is CASRIQGSTEAFF. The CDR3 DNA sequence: TGCGCCAGCAGGATACAGGGGTCCACTGAAGCTTTCTTT.

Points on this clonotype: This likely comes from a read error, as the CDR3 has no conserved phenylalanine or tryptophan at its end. This chain's CDR3 is CASSLNNYGYTL. CDR3 DNA sequence: TGTGCCAGCAGCTTAAATAACTATGGCTACACCCTC. The rearrangement joins TRBV7-9 to TRBJ1-2, with D unclear. The CDR3 has 12 residues. Germline-derived CDR1 and CDR2 are SEHNR and FQNEAQ (reference sequence). The V end was cut by 2 bases, the J end by 1 base, with 2 bases between.

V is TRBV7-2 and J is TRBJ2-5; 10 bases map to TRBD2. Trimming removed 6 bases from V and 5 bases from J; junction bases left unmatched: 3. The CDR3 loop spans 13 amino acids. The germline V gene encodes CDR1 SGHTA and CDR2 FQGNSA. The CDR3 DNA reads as TGTGCCAGCAGGCCTAGCGGGAGTGAGACCCAGTACTTC. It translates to CASRPSGSETQYF.

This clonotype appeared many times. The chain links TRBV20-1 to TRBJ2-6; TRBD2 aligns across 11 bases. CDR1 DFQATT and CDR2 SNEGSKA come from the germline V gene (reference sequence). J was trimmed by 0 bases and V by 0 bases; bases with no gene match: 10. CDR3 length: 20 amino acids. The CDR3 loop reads CSARDTGVAGGPSGANVLTF. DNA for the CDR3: TGCAGTGCTAGAGATACAGGAGTAGCGGGAGGGCCCTCTGGGGCCAACGTCCTGACTTTC.

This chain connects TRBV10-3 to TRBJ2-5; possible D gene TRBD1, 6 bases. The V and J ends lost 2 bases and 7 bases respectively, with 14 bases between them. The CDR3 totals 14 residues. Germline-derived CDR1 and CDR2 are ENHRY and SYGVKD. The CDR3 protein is CAISEVGALGTQYF. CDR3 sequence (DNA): TGTGCCATCAGTGAGGTGGGGGCTTTGGGGACCCAGTACTTC.

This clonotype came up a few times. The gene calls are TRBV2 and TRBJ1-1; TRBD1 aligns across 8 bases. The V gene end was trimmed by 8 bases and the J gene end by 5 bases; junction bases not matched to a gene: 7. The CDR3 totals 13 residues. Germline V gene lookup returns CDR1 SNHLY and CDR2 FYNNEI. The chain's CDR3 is CASGQGEGTEAFF. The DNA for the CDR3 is TGTGCCAGCGGACAGGGAGAGGGGACTGAAGCTTTCTTT.

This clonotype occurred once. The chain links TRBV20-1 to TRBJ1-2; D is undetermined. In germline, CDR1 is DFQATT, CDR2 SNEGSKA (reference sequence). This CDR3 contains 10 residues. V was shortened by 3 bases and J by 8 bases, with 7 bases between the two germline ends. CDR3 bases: TGCAGTGCTAGCCCATGGGGCTACACCTTC. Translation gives CSASPWGYTF.

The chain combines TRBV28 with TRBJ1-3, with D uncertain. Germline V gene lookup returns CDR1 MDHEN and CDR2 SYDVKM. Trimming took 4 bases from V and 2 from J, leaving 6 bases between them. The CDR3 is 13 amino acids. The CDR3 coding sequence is TGTGCCAGCAGTTCGAATCCTGGAAACACCATATATTTT. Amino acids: CASSSNPGNTIYF.

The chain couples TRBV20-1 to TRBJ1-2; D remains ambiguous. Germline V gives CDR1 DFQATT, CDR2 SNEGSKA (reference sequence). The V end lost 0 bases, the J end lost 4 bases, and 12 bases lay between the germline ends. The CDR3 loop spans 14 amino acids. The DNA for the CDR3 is TGCAGTGCTAGAGATCACCCGGTGATCTATGGCTACACCTTC. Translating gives CSARDHPVIYGYTF.

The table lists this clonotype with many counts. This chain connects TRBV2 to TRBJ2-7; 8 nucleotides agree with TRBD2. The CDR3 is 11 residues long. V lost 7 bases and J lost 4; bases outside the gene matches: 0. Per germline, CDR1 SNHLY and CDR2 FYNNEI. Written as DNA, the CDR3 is TGTGCCAGCATAGCGGGGTACGAGCAGTACTTC. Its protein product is CASIAGYEQYF.

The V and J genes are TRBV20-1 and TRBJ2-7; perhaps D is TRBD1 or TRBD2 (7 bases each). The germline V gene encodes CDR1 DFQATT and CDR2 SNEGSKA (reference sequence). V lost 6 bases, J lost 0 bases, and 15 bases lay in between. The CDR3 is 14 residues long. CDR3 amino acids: CSAIDREGSYEQYF. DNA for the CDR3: TGCAGTGCAATTGACAGGGAGGGCTCCTACGAGCAGTACTTC.